This is a list of T cell receptor beta chains from one sample in a study of T cell repertoires in cytomegalovirus infection. Their specific antigens are unknown. TCRdb reprocessed the reads with MiXCR, giving one entry per CDR3 protein. The repertoire holds 700,000 to 950,000 distinct CDR3 sequences, with over 25% as singletons. Sequencing was performed on cultured CD8+ T cells from PBMCs, taken from culture after CMV antigen stimulation. The receptors here all came from a human donor in good health (CMV status not recorded). Some clones in this sample may be carry-over from other donors' samples. The CDR3 runs from the conserved cysteine through the conserved F or W. A D gene is named only where the DNA matches it firmly. Not all rows give a size; the values are once, few, many and, for expanded clones, a class.

>TRBJ2-2|TRBV7-6|NA|many
CASSLGTDFTGELFF
TGTGCCAGCAGCTTGGGGACGGATTTCACCGGGGAGCTGTTTTTT
>TRBJ1-2|TRBV10-3|NA|NA
CAIRTPQGDYGYTF
TGTGCCATCAGGACTCCTCAGGGTGACTATGGCTACACCTTC
>TRBJ2-1|TRBV19|NA|NA
CASSILGTMIAYNEQFF
TGTGCCAGTAGTATTTTGGGGACAATGATTGCCTACAATGAGCAGTTCTTC
>TRBJ1-5|TRBV6-2/TRBV6-3|TRBD1|NA
CASSLDILDRPNQPQHF
TGTGCCAGCAGTTTAGATATATTGGACAGGCCCAATCAGCCCCAGCATTTT
>TRBJ1-1|TRBV12-3/TRBV12-4|TRBD1|NA
CASNGKGGQGSEAFF
TGTGCCAGCAACGGAAAAGGAGGACAGGGCTCTGAAGCTTTCTTT
>TRBJ2-3|TRBV13|TRBD2|few
CASSKAGTRGRDTQYF
TGTGCCAGCAGCAAAGCCGGGACTAGAGGTAGGGATACGCAGTATTTT
>TRBJ1-1|TRBV2|TRBD1|few
CASSTKTTGGTEAFF
TGTGCCAGCAGTACAAAAACTACAGGGGGAACTGAAGCTTTCTTT
>TRBJ1-5|TRBV7-6|NA|NA
CASSFSFGGNQPQHF
TGTGCCAGCAGCTTTTCCTTCGGCGGCAATCAGCCCCAGCATTTT
>TRBJ1-1|TRBV6-6|NA|NA
CASRTPKMNTEAFF
TGTGCCAGCCGTACTCCGAAGATGAACACTGAAGCTTTCTTT
>TRBJ2-1|TRBV19|NA|few
CASTTRREIRSSYNEQFF
TGTGCCAGTACCACCCGGAGGGAGATCCGGAGCTCCTACAATGAGCAGTTCTTC
>TRBJ1-2|TRBV7-4|NA|few
CASTEGPRSYGYTF
TGTGCCAGCACCGAGGGGCCTCGGAGCTATGGCTACACCTTC
>TRBJ1-1|TRBV11-2|NA|few
CASRAGGPNTEAFF
TGTGCCAGCAGAGCGGGAGGGCCCAACACTGAAGCTTTCTTT
>TRBJ2-7|TRBV15|NA|NA
CATSRVDSGNPYEQYF
TGTGCCACCAGCAGAGTGGATAGTGGAAACCCCTACGAGCAGTACTTC
>TRBJ1-1|TRBV12-3/TRBV12-4|NA|many
CASSFEPLNTEAFF
TGTGCCAGCAGTTTCGAACCGTTGAACACTGAAGCTTTCTTT
>TRBJ1-1|TRBV4-2|TRBD1|NA
CASSPIFSGTVSKGGNTEAFF
TGTGCCAGCAGCCCTATTTTTTCCGGGACAGTCTCAAAGGGGGGAAACACTGAAGCTTTCTTT
>TRBJ1-2|TRBV20-1|NA|NA
CSARVTAVNYGYTF
TGCAGTGCTAGGGTAACAGCTGTTAACTATGGCTACACCTTC
>TRBJ2-7|TRBV20-1|NA|NA
CSARSRDAEREQYF
TGCAGTGCTAGATCCCGGGATGCCGAGAGAGAGCAGTACTTC
>TRBJ2-1|TRBV12-3/TRBV12-4|TRBD1|few
CASQKGQGAREQFF
TGTGCCTCCCAAAAGGGACAGGGGGCAAGGGAGCAGTTCTTC
>TRBJ1-2|TRBV19|NA|NA
CASSSASGEVDGYTF
TGTGCCAGTAGTTCGGCGTCAGGGGAAGTGGATGGCTACACCTTC
>TRBJ2-7|TRBV7-2|NA|many
CASSPTRAASYEQYF
TGTGCCAGCAGCCCTACTCGAGCGGCTTCCTACGAGCAGTACTTC
>TRBJ2-1|TRBV28|TRBD2|few
CASSLFTGGGDEQFF
TGTGCCAGCAGTTTATTCACGGGTGGGGGGGATGAGCAGTTCTTC
>TRBJ2-3|TRBV6-1|TRBD2|few
CASSEIGLAVTDTQYF
TGTGCCAGCAGTGAAATCGGGCTAGCGGTAACAGATACGCAGTATTTT
>TRBJ1-2|TRBV19|NA|few
CASSTRPAINYGYTF
TGTGCCAGTAGTACCCGACCAGCGATTAACTATGGCTACACCTTC
>TRBJ2-7|TRBV7-6|NA|NA
CASSPRESEQYF
TGTGCCAGCAGCCCCAGGGAGTCCGAGCAGTACTTC
>TRBJ2-3|TRBV27|TRBD1|few
CASTQGGQGTDTQYF
TGTGCCAGCACCCAAGGGGGACAGGGGACAGATACGCAGTATTTT
>TRBJ1-1|TRBV6-1|NA|few
CASSEVVVFMNTEAFF
TGTGCCAGCAGTGAAGTAGTGGTTTTTATGAACACTGAAGCTTTCTTT
>TRBJ2-1|TRBV20-1|NA|NA
CSAAAGSSHNEQFF
TGCAGTGCGGCGGCTGGGAGTTCTCACAATGAGCAGTTCTTC
>TRBJ1-2|TRBV27|TRBD1|NA
CASGPGTGRDYGYTF
TGTGCCAGCGGACCCGGGACAGGGAGGGACTATGGCTACACCTTC
>TRBJ2-2|TRBV12-3/TRBV12-4|NA|NA
CASTPHGDANTGELFF
TGTGCCAGCACCCCGCACGGGGACGCGAACACCGGGGAGCTGTTTTTT
>TRBJ1-5|TRBV5-1|NA|few
CASSRTGAVDQPQHF
TGCGCCAGCAGCCGTACAGGTGCTGTCGATCAGCCCCAGCATTTT
>TRBJ1-2|TRBV12-3/TRBV12-4|NA|many
CASSLPGVDYGYTF
TGTGCCAGCAGTTTGCCAGGGGTGGACTATGGCTACACCTTC
>TRBJ2-2|TRBV12-3/TRBV12-4|TRBD2|few
CATNLAGGHTGELFF
TGTGCCACCAACCTAGCGGGGGGGCACACCGGGGAGCTGTTTTTT
>TRBJ1-2|TRBV7-6|TRBD1|few
CASSQQGAGGQYTF
TGTGCCAGCAGCCAACAGGGGGCAGGGGGCCAATACACCTTC
>TRBJ1-5|TRBV7-9|NA|few
CASSLPGAGQPQHF
TGTGCCAGCAGCTTACCAGGGGCCGGGCAGCCCCAGCATTTT
>TRBJ2-1|TRBV19|NA|NA
CASTSGYNEQFF
TGTGCCAGTACCTCGGGGTACAATGAGCAGTTCTTC
>TRBJ2-1|TRBV28|TRBD1|once
CASRLETGSHNEQFF
TGTGCCAGCAGATTAGAGACAGGGTCCCACAATGAGCAGTTCTTC
>TRBJ2-5|TRBV7-2|NA|few
CASSLAGFGETQYF
TGTGCCAGCAGCTTAGCAGGGTTCGGAGAGACCCAGTACTTC
>TRBJ2-1|TRBV19|TRBD2|few
CASRGLASLPYNEQFF
TGTGCCAGTAGGGGACTAGCGTCCCTACCCTACAATGAGCAGTTCTTC
>TRBJ1-5|TRBV6-1|NA|few
CASSERQYQPQHF
TGTGCCAGCAGTGAAAGGCAGTATCAGCCCCAGCATTTT
>TRBJ1-1|TRBV20-1|TRBD1|NA
CSARDPVLGQRSRGTEAFF
TGCAGTGCTAGAGACCCCGTTTTGGGACAGAGATCTCGGGGCACTGAAGCTTTCTTT
>TRBJ2-5|TRBV7-2|NA|NA
CASSLVSETQYF
TGTGCCAGCAGCTTAGTATCCGAGACCCAGTACTTC
>TRBJ2-1|TRBV7-6|NA|NA
CASSLGVGTTVDEQFF
TGTGCTAGCAGCTTAGGTGTGGGTACAACAGTGGATGAGCAGTTCTTC
>TRBJ2-3|TRBV7-9|NA|few
CAGLGGGAPDTQYF
TGTGCCGGATTAGGTGGGGGGGCCCCAGATACGCAGTATTTT
>TRBJ2-7|TRBV29-1|TRBD1|once
CSVTPGDRASYEQYF
TGCAGCGTTACCCCAGGAGACAGGGCCTCCTACGAGCAGTACTTC
>TRBJ1-5|TRBV7-6|TRBD1|NA
CASSQGGRSNQPQHF
TGTGCCAGCAGCCAAGGGGGCCGTAGCAATCAGCCCCAGCATTTT
>TRBJ1-1|TRBV7-8|TRBD1|many
CASSLVSGTGIFF
TGTGCCAGCAGCTTGGTCTCCGGGACAGGGATTTTCTTT
>TRBJ2-3|TRBV10-2|NA|NA
CASSAQRTTDTQYF
TGCGCCAGCAGTGCGCAGCGGACCACAGATACGCAGTATTTT